One and the same sample provided the 4 T cell receptor beta chains below, sequenced in a study of shared T cell receptors in the human thymus. Clones were sequenced by immunoSEQ multiplex PCR, and TCRdb holds only the in-frame ones, with some missing. Of 700,000 to 750,000 clones in the sample, roughly 85% were seen once. These sequences were also reported in another study, on human thymus T cells.

Sequences were obtained from thymocytes. The receptors were gathered from a girl less than two years old with a congenital heart defect.

Only a few counts were recorded for this clone. The genes are TRBV7-2 and TRBJ2-7; D not resolved. Germline CDR1 and CDR2: SGHTA and FQGNSA. V was clipped by 1 base and J by 2 bases, with 18 bases between them. The CDR3 length is 17 residues. The CDR3 nucleotides are TGTGCCAGCAGCTTAGGGCTCGACGGGTGGTTCCCCTACGAGCAGTACTTC. This sequence encodes CASSLGLDGWFPYEQYF. The full variable domain, completed using reference TRBV7-2 and TRBJ2-7, is GAGVSQSPSNKVTEKGKDVELRCDPISGHTALYWYRQSLGQGLEFLIYFQGNSAPDKSGLPSDRFSAERTGGSVSTLTIQRTQQEDSAVYLCASSLGLDGWFPYEQYFGPGTRLTVT.

The gene calls are TRBV6-6 and TRBJ1-1; TRBD1 matches at 7 bases. Germline assignment: CDR1 MNHNY and CDR2 SVGAGI (reference sequence). The CDR3 sequence is 12 residues long. The V gene end was trimmed by 2 bases and the J gene end by 8 bases; junction bases not matched to a gene: 2. The CDR3 here is CASSYTTGEAFF. CDR3 bases: TGTGCCAGCAGTTACACGACAGGGGAAGCTTTCTTT.

DNA for the CDR3: TGTGCCAGCAGCCCCCCCGCGGGCGCGGGGGGAGATTACAATGAGCAGTTCTTC. Its translation: CASSPPAGAGGDYNEQFF. The chain couples TRBV7-6 to TRBJ2-1; TRBD2 aligns across 8 bases. This CDR3 is 18 amino acids long. CDR1 and CDR2 from the germline V gene are SGHVS and FNYEAQ. Unmatched junction bases numbered 16, after V lost 5 bases and J lost 4 bases.

This clone was detected only once. Other DNA sequences of this sample code for an identical CDR3. The V call is TRBV28, the J call TRBJ1-2, with 7 bases that match TRBD1. Germline-derived CDR1 and CDR2 are MDHEN and SYDVKM. Trimming cost V 7 bases and J 7 bases; bases outside gene matches: 18. This CDR3 has 16 residues. CDR3 nucleotide sequence: TGTGCCAGCACCCCCCGTCCGACAGGGATCCCTGTTGGCTACACCTTC. Translation: CASTPRPTGIPVGYTF.